The entry that follows covers one T cell receptor (beta chain) sequence. Antigen specificity is unknown. A library made for alpha chains picked up this beta chain off target, so its size means little. This entry belongs to a study of HIV-infected patients and healthy controls. The CDR3 is 16 amino acids. Germline CDR1 and CDR2: SGHVS and FNYEAQ. With V trimmed by 3 bases and J by 5 bases, 11 bases remained unmatched. Antiretroviral therapy had run roughly three months, about 14 weeks, before follow-up blood collection. All unsorted peripheral T cells were captured because whole blood was used without fractionation. Reverse transcription used approximately 500 ng RNA and constant-region primers for alpha and beta. Alpha and beta chain libraries were made separately by chain-specific third strand synthesis with multiplexing indices. Each molecule carried a 12-nucleotide identifier made of two joined random hexamers added before amplification. A short first PCR added P5 and P7 adapter elements and a second index. TCRdb re-called the 5' RACE reads with MiXCR, one entry per CDR3 protein. The top ten clones hold around 20% of a sample with about 8,000 distinct CDR3 sequences, 6% to 8% of them seen once.

Whole-study findings and limits: Compared with untreated HIV+ repertoires, healthy controls showed roughly threefold more distinct CDR3s and higher Shannon diversity. HIV-infected repertoires had significantly higher mean Gini indices than controls, possibly reflecting oligoclonality.

Sequenced here: blood, sampled during antiretroviral therapy. The V gene is TRBV7-6, the J gene TRBJ2-3, with TRBD2 matching over 7 bases. The receptor's source is an adult with HIV infection. The CDR3 reads CASSFPGLTVGDTQYF. CDR3 nucleotide sequence: TGTGCCAGCAGCTTTCCGGGACTAACCGTGGGAGATACGCAGTATTTT.